The text below deals with one TCR beta chain. V was cut by 0 bases and J by 12 bases, with 18 bases left in between. CDR1 MNHEY and CDR2 SVGAGI come from the germline V gene. The CDR3 sequence is 14 residues long. Those enrolled, adults aged 18 to 89 years, came from around 24 US areas. Clinical history reported by participants formed the basis on which cohorts were assigned. The data stem from a study of blood T cell repertoires in COVID-19. Looking at the study overall: Samples of COVID-19 (acute and convalescent) were obtained from the United States, Italy and Spain.

Using immunoSEQ multiplex PCR, the repertoire was profiled, and TCRdb retains in-frame clones only, with some absent. This sample has fewer than 350,000 clones, with about 88% found just once. The sequenced material came from PBMCs or T cells enriched from blood (not recorded which). The clonotype comes from a woman aged 40 to 49 who had recovered from COVID-19. The chain has TRBV6-5 and TRBJ2-7, with D possibly being TRBD2 (6 bases). Written as DNA, the CDR3 is TGTGCCAGCAGTTACTCGAGGCTTGTGCGGGATTTGTACTTC. Residues: CASSYSRLVRDLYF.